These T cell receptor beta chains were read from a single sample in a study of shared T cell receptors in the human thymus. Sequenced by immunoSEQ multiplex PCR; TCRdb stores in-frame clones only, minus some. The sample includes 540,000 or so clones, around 82% of them seen just once. This sample also appeared in a second study, on human thymus T cells.

The sample was thymocytes. Receptors originate from a boy under two years old with a congenital heart defect. Both conserved end residues are part of each CDR3. D genes are given only for firm matches. Part of the rows lack a size; the others show once, few, many or a class for expanded clones.

>NA|TRBV5-8|TRBJ2-1|NA
CASSFAGFF
TGTGCCAGCAGCTTCGCGGGGTTCTTC
>NA|TRBV15|TRBJ1-6|NA
CATSRAQEQSNSPLHF
TGTGCCACCAGCAGAGCTCAGGAACAGAGTAATTCACCCCTCCACTTT
>NA|TRBV25-1|TRBJ2-3|TRBD2
CASSGQLAGGTDTQYF
TGTGCCAGCAGTGGCCAACTAGCGGGAGGAACAGATACGCAGTATTTT
>once|TRBV18|TRBJ1-1|TRBD1
CASSPLGTGLLVNTEAFF
TGTGCCAGCTCACCACTTGGGACAGGGTTGCTGGTGAACACTGAAGCTTTCTTT
>NA|TRBV7-9|TRBJ1-5|NA
CASSDDSRRQPQHF
TGTGCCAGCAGCGACGACAGCCGGCGTCAGCCCCAGCATTTT
>NA|TRBV6-5|TRBJ2-5|NA
CASSYAALGQETQYF
TGTGCCAGCAGTTACGCGGCCCTGGGCCAAGAGACCCAGTACTTC
>NA|TRBV29-1|TRBJ2-1|TRBD2
CSDGGPPKAGGCNEQFF
TGCAGCGATGGGGGACCCCCAAAGGCGGGAGGTTGTAATGAGCAGTTCTTC
>NA|TRBV11-2|TRBJ2-3|NA
CASSWGRDLGTDTQYF
TGTGCCAGCAGCTGGGGCCGCGACCTAGGGACAGATACGCAGTATTTT
>NA|TRBV6-5|TRBJ2-7|NA
CASSFRDTDSYEQYF
TGTGCCAGCAGTTTTCGGGACACAGATTCCTACGAGCAGTACTTC
>NA|TRBV2|TRBJ2-2|TRBD1
CASGTGDNTGELFF
TGTGCCAGCGGGACAGGGGACAACACCGGGGAGCTGTTTTTT
>NA|TRBV5-1|TRBJ2-3|NA
CASRVEGTDTQYF
TGCGCCAGCAGAGTTGAGGGCACAGATACGCAGTATTTT
>NA|TRBV19|TRBJ1-5|NA
CASSGRLIGTPTYRNQPQHF
TGTGCCAGTAGTGGCCGGTTAATCGGGACACCAACGTATCGCAATCAGCCCCAGCATTTT
>NA|TRBV4-1|TRBJ2-3|TRBD2
CASSQGLAGGGDTQYF
TGCGCCAGCAGCCAAGGGCTAGCGGGAGGGGGGGATACGCAGTATTTT
>NA|TRBV6-5|TRBJ2-1|NA
CASSDWRNNEQFF
TGTGCCAGCAGTGATTGGCGGAACAATGAGCAGTTCTTC
>once|TRBV9|TRBJ2-1|TRBD2
CASSTSGPYNEQFF
TGTGCCAGCAGCACTAGCGGGCCCTACAATGAGCAGTTCTTC
>NA|TRBV19|TRBJ2-1|TRBD2
CASSNGTSGYNEQFF
TGTGCCAGTAGCAACGGGACTAGCGGGTACAATGAGCAGTTCTTC
>few|TRBV4-3|TRBJ2-1|NA
CASSLGQWTYNEQFF
TGCGCCAGCAGCCTTGGACAGTGGACCTACAATGAGCAGTTCTTC
>NA|TRBV5-1|TRBJ2-5|TRBD2
CASSLFGLAAFQETQYF
TGCGCCAGCAGCCTTTTCGGACTAGCGGCGTTCCAAGAGACCCAGTACTTC
>once|TRBV10-2|TRBJ1-4|NA
CASSEMKRNEKLFF
TGCGCCAGCAGTGAAATGAAGCGTAATGAAAAACTGTTTTTT
>NA|TRBV5-6|TRBJ2-7|TRBD1
CASSWTGGTTSSYEQYF
TGTGCCAGCAGCTGGACAGGGGGGACTACCTCTTCCTACGAGCAGTACTTC
>few|TRBV7-8|TRBJ1-2|NA
CASSGVREGGYTF
TGTGCCAGCAGCGGGGTCCGTGAGGGTGGCTACACCTTC
>NA|TRBV30|TRBJ2-7|TRBD2
CAWRPSLAGENEQYF
TGTGCCTGGAGGCCGTCGCTAGCGGGAGAAAACGAGCAGTACTTC
>NA|TRBV15|TRBJ1-2|NA
CATSRALGRRGANYGYTF
TGTGCCACCAGCAGAGCCCTAGGGAGGAGGGGAGCTAACTATGGCTACACCTTC
>few|TRBV5-1|TRBJ1-2|TRBD1
CASSSEKTGGLRGYTF
TGCGCCAGCAGCTCCGAGAAGACAGGGGGTTTAAGAGGCTACACCTTC
>NA|TRBV5-6|TRBJ1-5|NA
CASSLAGNNQPQHF
TGTGCCAGCAGCTTGGCAGGGAACAATCAGCCCCAGCATTTT
>NA|TRBV11-2|TRBJ1-2|NA
CASSFDRPGDGYTF
TGTGCCAGCAGCTTCGACAGGCCAGGGGATGGCTACACCTTC
>NA|TRBV27|TRBJ1-2|NA
CASRIGTPANYGYTF
TGTGCCAGCAGAATCGGGACACCTGCTAACTATGGCTACACCTTC
>once|TRBV4-3|TRBJ2-1|TRBD1
CASSHLLEGRQGLGDEQFF
TGCGCCAGCAGCCACCTCCTCGAAGGGAGACAGGGGTTAGGTGATGAGCAGTTCTTC
>NA|TRBV4-2|TRBJ2-7|TRBD2
CASSQDKREGLLSHEQYF
TGTGCCAGCAGCCAAGATAAACGGGAGGGCCTTCTTAGCCACGAGCAGTACTTC
>NA|TRBV19|TRBJ2-3|TRBD2
CASSWASGSTDTQYF
TGTGCCAGTAGTTGGGCTAGCGGCTCCACAGATACGCAGTATTTT
>NA|TRBV28|TRBJ2-5|NA
CASSFKDPGETQYF
TGTGCCAGCAGTTTTAAGGATCCGGGGGAGACCCAGTACTTC
>once|TRBV6-5|TRBJ1-5|NA
CASSPHGNQPQHF
TGTGCCAGCAGTCCCCATGGCAATCAGCCCCAGCATTTT